The T cell receptor beta chain under discussion was sequenced for a study of shared clonotypes between healthy human individuals. This table comes from immunoSEQ multiplex PCR, and its TCRdb copy is limited to in-frame clones, with some not included. The top ten hold 0.3% to 0.4% of the sample, which has under 2.5 million clones, roughly 92% seen once. The origin of this receptor is a young man in good health. Some clones in this sample may be carry-over from other donors' samples. The sequenced sample consisted of naive CD4+ T cells from PBMCs. Subset in this sample: CD45RA+ positively selected.

The CDR3 spells CASSSVRTSGANVLTF. For the CDR3, the DNA is TGTGCCAGCAGCTCAGTACGGACCTCTGGGGCCAACGTCCTGACTTTC. This chain uses TRBV7-9 with TRBJ2-6, with D hard to call. This CDR3 is built from 16 residues. V was clipped by 4 bases and J by 0 bases, with 10 bases between them. CDR1 and CDR2 (germline): SEHNR, FQNEAQ (reference sequence).